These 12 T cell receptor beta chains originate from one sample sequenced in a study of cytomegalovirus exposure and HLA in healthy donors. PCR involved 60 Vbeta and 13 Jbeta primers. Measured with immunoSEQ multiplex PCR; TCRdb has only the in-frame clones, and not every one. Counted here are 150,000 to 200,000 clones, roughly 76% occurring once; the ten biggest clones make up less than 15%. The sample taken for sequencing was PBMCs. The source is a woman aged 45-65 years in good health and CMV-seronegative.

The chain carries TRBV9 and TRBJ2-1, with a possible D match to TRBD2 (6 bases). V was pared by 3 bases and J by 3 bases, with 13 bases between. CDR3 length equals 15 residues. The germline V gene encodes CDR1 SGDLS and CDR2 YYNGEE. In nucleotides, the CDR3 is TGTGCCAGCAGCGCCGGGACTGACTACTACAATGAGCAGTTCTTC. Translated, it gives CASSAGTDYYNEQFF.

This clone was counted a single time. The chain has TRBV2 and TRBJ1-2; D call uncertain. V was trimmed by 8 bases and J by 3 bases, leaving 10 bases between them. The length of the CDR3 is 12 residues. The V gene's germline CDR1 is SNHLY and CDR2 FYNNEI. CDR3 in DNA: TGTGCCAGCCACCGGGTCGACTATGGCTACACCTTC. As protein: CASHRVDYGYTF. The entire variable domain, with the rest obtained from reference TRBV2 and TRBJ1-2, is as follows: EPEVTQTPSHQVTQMGQEVILRCVPISNHLYFYWYRQILGQKVEFLVSFYNNEISEKSEIFDDQFSVERPDGSNFTLKIRSTKLEDSAMYFCASHRVDYGYTFGSGTRLTVV.

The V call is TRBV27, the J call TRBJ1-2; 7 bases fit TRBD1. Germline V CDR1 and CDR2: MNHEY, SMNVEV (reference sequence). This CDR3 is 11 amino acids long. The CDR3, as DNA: TGTGCTACAGGGGCCGCATATGGCTACACCTTC. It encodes CATGAAYGYTF.

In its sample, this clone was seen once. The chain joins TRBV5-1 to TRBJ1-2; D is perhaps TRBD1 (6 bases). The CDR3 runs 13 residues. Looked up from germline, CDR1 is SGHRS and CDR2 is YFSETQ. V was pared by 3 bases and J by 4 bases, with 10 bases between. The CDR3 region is CASSSGQLYGYTF. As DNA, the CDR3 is TGCGCCAGCAGCTCCGGACAGCTCTATGGCTACACCTTC.

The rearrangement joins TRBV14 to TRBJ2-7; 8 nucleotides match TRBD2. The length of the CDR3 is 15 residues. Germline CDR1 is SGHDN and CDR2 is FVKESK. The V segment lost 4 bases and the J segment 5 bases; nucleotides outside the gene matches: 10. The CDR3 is CASSPLGTSFHEQYF. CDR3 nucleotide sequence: TGTGCCAGCAGCCCCCTCGGGACTAGTTTCCACGAGCAGTACTTC.

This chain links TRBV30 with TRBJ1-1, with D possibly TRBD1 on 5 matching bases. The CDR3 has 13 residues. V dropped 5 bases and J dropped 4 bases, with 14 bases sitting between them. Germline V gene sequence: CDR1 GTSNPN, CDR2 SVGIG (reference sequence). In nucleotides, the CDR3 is TGTGCCTGGGTAACAGGCTCGTTCACTGAAGCTTTCTTT. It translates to CAWVTGSFTEAFF.

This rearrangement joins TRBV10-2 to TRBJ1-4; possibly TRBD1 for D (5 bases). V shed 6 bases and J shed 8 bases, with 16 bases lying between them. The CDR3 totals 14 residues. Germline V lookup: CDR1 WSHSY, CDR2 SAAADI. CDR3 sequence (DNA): TGCGCCAGCAGGCTCGGAGGGGCGCGGGAAAAACTGTTTTTT. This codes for CASRLGGAREKLFF.

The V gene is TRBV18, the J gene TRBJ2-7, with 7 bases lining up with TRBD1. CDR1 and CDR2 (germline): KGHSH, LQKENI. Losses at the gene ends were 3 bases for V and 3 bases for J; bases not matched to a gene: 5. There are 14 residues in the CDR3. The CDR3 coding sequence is TGTGCCAGCTCACCGATCCGGGACAGCTACGAGCAGTACTTC. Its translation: CASSPIRDSYEQYF.

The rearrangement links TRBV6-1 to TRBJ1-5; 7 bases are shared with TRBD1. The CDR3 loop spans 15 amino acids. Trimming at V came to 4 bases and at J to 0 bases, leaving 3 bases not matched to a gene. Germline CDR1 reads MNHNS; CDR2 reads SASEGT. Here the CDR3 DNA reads TGTGCCAGCAGTGGAGGGGACAGTAGCAATCAGCCCCAGCATTTT. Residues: CASSGGDSSNQPQHF.

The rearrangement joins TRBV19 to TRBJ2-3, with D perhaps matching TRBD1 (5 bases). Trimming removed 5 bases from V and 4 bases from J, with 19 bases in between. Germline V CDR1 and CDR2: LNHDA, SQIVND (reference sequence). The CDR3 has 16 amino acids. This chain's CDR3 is CASSASLTVPPDTQYF. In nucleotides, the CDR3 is TGTGCCAGTAGTGCGTCCCTGACAGTACCCCCAGATACGCAGTATTTT.

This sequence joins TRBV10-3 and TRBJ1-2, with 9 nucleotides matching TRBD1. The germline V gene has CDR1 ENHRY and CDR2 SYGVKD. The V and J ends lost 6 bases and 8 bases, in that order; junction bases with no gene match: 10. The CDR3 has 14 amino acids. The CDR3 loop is CAISQGQGSRGYTF. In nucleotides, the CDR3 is TGTGCCATCAGCCAGGGACAGGGCTCTAGAGGCTACACCTTC.

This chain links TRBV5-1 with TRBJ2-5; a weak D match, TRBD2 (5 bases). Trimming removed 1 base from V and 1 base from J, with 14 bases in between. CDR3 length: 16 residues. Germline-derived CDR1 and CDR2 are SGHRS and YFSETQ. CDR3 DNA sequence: TGCGCCAGCAGCTTGTTTGCGGGTCCCCCCCAAGAGACCCAGTACTTC. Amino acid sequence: CASSLFAGPPQETQYF.